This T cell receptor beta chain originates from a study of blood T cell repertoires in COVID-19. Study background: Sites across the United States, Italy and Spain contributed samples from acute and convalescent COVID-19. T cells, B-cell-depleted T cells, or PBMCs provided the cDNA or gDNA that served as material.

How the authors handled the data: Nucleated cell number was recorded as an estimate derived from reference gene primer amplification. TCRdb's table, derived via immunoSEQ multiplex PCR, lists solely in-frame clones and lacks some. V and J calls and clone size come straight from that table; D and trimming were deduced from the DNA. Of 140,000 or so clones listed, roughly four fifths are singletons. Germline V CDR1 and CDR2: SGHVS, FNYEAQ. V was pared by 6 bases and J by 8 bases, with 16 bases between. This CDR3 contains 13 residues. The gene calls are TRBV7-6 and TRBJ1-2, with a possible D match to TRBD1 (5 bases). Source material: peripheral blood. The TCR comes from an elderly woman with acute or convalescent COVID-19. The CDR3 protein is CASSQTVFGGYTF. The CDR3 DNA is TGTGCCAGCAGTCAGACAGTCTTCGGCGGCTACACCTTC.